This T cell receptor beta chain was observed in a study of neoadjuvant anti-PD-1 for oral cavity cancer. CDR3 size: 15 residues. Germline lookup yields CDR1 SGHDT and CDR2 YYEEEE. Trimming removed 0 bases from V and 0 bases from J, with 9 bases in between. Tumor libraries mostly used about 5.1 ug genomic DNA, two replicates each. Assay used: immunoSEQ multiplex PCR; TCRdb lists only in-frame clones, some missing. The profile shows 9,500 to 12,000 clones, 52% of them singletons. The receptor comes from a person between 40 and 85 years old with oral cavity squamous cell carcinoma. The material sequenced was tumor tissue, taken before nivolumab (anti-PD-1) treatment. The gene calls are TRBV5-6 and TRBJ1-1; D remains ambiguous. The CDR3 is CASSLVGVMNTEAFF. CDR3 DNA: TGTGCCAGCAGCTTGGTCGGGGTCATGAACACTGAAGCTTTCTTT.